The rows below give T cell receptor beta chains drawn from one sample of a study of read filtering for tumor transcriptome and immune sequencing. TCRdb passed the reads through MiXCR, listing each CDR3 protein once. The table lists 62,000 or so distinct CDR3 sequences, approximately 15% of them singletons. The sample consisted of a population of CD138-negative cells sorted from bone marrow. The origin of the receptors is a donor aged 40 or over with multiple myeloma. The CDR3 runs from the conserved cysteine through the conserved F or W.

v_gene | CDR3aa
TRBV7-9 | CASSFLPGQAEGTQYF
TRBV28 | CASSLRGDEQYF
TRBV28 | CASSLYPDSTDTQYF
TRBV27 | CASSLMGTGVYEQYF
TRBV11-2 | CASSSTTGLAWYEQYF
TRBV20-1 | CSASRISGGETQYF
TRBV12-5 | CASGLTDNQPQHF
TRBV28 | CASSSQGAGTDTQYF
TRBV28 | CASHLQGRQYF
TRBV7-3 | CASSSLPGTIEPGYTF
TRBV6-2/TRBV6-3 | CASSEFTGLGTQYF
TRBV7-2 | CASSLREGVAQHF
TRBV20-1 | CSAKRLISEAFF
TRBV6-5 | CASSPGTGGTEAFF
TRBV5-1 | CASSSLQAGELFF
TRBV5-1 | CASSFDRDQPQHF
TRBV29-1 | CSVAGAQNTEAFF
TRBV12-3/TRBV12-4 | CASRHTGIYEQYF
TRBV19 | CASSPPSGGPYEQYF
TRBV29-1 | CSVEEEGGGTYNEQFF